These 6 T cell receptor beta chains originate from one sample sequenced in a study of CD8 T cells in Susac syndrome. With random hexamers, about 0.45 to 1 ug RNA was reverse transcribed. TCRdb re-analysed the immunoSEQ multiplex PCR reads in MiXCR, keeping a single row per CDR3 protein. The repertoire holds 150,000 or so distinct CDR3 sequences, approximately 94% seen once, with roughly 0.1% in the top ten. The sequenced sample consisted of CD4+ T cells from PBMCs. The origin of the receptors is a human donor with multiple sclerosis.

This rearrangement joins TRBV29-1 to TRBJ2-4; D might be TRBD1 or TRBD2, each matching 6 bases. Trimming shortened V by 0 bases and J by 7 bases, and 13 bases separated the two germline ends. This CDR3 has 14 amino acids. CDR1 and CDR2 from the germline V gene are SQVTM and ANQGSEA. The DNA of the CDR3 is TGCAGCGTTGAAGATCGGGGGCGCGCGAACATTCAGTACTTC. Its translation is CSVEDRGRANIQYF.

The chain employs TRBV20-1 and TRBJ2-7; D perhaps matches TRBD1 (6 bases). V lost 6 bases and J lost 0, with 12 bases in between. This CDR3 comprises 13 residues. From germline, CDR1 is DFQATT and CDR2 SNEGSKA (reference sequence). The chain's CDR3 is CSATQGSSYEQYF. CDR3 in DNA: TGCAGTGCCACCCAGGGGAGCTCCTACGAGCAGTACTTC.

The rearrangement links TRBV20-1 to TRBJ2-3; D not resolved. The CDR3 totals 14 residues. Between the trimmed V and J ends, which lost 0 bases and 6 bases, there was a span of 13 bases. Germline V CDR1 and CDR2: DFQATT, SNEGSKA (reference sequence). CDR3 loop: CSARDRRSRDTQYF. CDR3 nucleotide sequence: TGCAGTGCTAGAGACCGCAGATCCCGTGATACGCAGTATTTT.

This clonotype was detected a few times. V usage is TRBV5-4 and J usage is TRBJ2-7, with 8 positions matching TRBD1. V dropped 4 bases and J dropped 6; count of bases not matched to a gene: 6. CDR3 length: 13 residues. Germline V CDR1 and CDR2: SGHNT, YYREEE (reference sequence). This CDR3 reads CASSLDREREQYF. The CDR3 nucleotides read TGTGCCAGCAGCCTGGACAGGGAGCGCGAGCAGTACTTC.

The V call is TRBV14, the J call TRBJ2-7, with TRBD1 matching 10 bases. This CDR3 comprises 17 residues. Germline values: CDR1 SGHDN, CDR2 FVKESK. The ends lost 5 bases at V and 5 bases at J; junction bases unmatched: 15. The CDR3 DNA reads TGTGCCAGCAGCAAATGGCTTGGACAGGGGGGTGACAACGAGCAGTACTTC. It encodes CASSKWLGQGGDNEQYF.

The rearrangement uses TRBV6-2 or TRBV6-3 and TRBJ2-2; unclear D gene. Trimming took 2 bases from V and 5 from J, leaving 9 bases between them. Germline CDR1 and CDR2: MNHEY and SVGEGT. The CDR3 is made up of 14 amino acids. The CDR3 loop is CASSYGQTTGELFF. The CDR3 nucleotides read TGTGCCAGCAGTTACGGGCAGACAACCGGGGAGCTGTTTTTT.